This T cell receptor (beta chain) comes out of a study of blood T cell repertoires in COVID-19. Overall study: Whether acute or convalescent, the COVID-19 samples came from the United States, Italy and Spain. Sources were T cells, B-cell-depleted T cells, or PBMCs; the material itself was cDNA or gDNA.

In the original workflow: Estimates of nucleated cell counts were drawn from the amplification of reference gene primers. Produced via immunoSEQ multiplex PCR; TCRdb's table is partial and in-frame only. D and trimming were read from the DNA, whereas the V and J calls and clone size are those reported in that table. Among some 150,000 clones, over 85% were seen once, and the ten largest hold around 1.5%. The length of the CDR3 is 15 residues. Looked up from germline, CDR1 is SGDLS and CDR2 is YYNGEE. V lost 0 bases and J 5 bases, leaving 13 bases between the germline ends. This receptor was obtained from a human donor in a cohort sampled during active COVID-19. Source material: peripheral blood. V usage is TRBV9 and J usage is TRBJ2-3; maybe TRBD2 (7 bases). The CDR3 DNA sequence: TGTGCCAGCAGCGTAGGTTCGGGGGGCCAAGATACGCAGTATTTT. Encoded protein: CASSVGSGGQDTQYF.